This T cell receptor (beta chain) came from a study of T-cell memory formation after mild COVID-19 (dated by TCRdb to the early 2020s). In terms of the full investigation: Most TCR sequence clusters were specific to one of the two donors. In a couple of donors, T-cell clones that expanded and contracted after mild COVID-19 were followed by sequencing TCRalpha and TCRbeta repertoires longitudinally. Two young, previously healthy adult volunteers made up the cohort, one male and one female. Study-wide conclusions, independent of this receptor: Only a couple of mild cases were covered by the study, and larger cohorts that include severe cases with pre-infection samples were considered necessary. Contracting CD4+ clones turned up mainly in the CM and EM memory subsets, whereas EMRA was where CD8+ clones were enriched. Some responding clones were detected in pre-infection memory, suggesting pre-existing cross-reactive memory T cells joined the SARS-CoV-2 response. SARS-CoV-2 specificity of the second-wave clones peaking on day 37 was not confirmed. Clones contracting from day 15 to 85 had balanced CD4/CD8 phenotypes, while a second wave expanding from day 15 to 37 was biased towards CD4+.

As regards this clonotype: Its antigen specificity is not known. There are no base qualities to consult, and no much larger clone falls within one base.

Ficoll-Paque density gradient centrifugation was used to isolate PBMCs. The instrument given in TCRdb is Illumina NovaSeq 6000. cDNA libraries for TCRalpha and TCRbeta were prepared by 5'RACE using constant-segment primers, with sample barcodes and unique molecular identifiers added. RNA was extracted from every sample with Trizol reagent. The libraries were amplified in two PCR steps, and the second step added a second sample barcode and Illumina TruSeq adapters. The libraries were sequenced on an Illumina NovaSeq using 2 x 150 bp paired-end reads. From the authors' description of their analysis: With migec v1.2.7, reads were demultiplexed and then collapsed into UMI-guided consensus sequences. With mixcr v2.1.11, UMI consensuses were aligned to TRA and TRB V and J templates and assembled into clonotypes. A clonotype was counted as expanded or contracted only when both edgeR and NoisET called the clonotype significant, with the noise models trained on biological replicates. For edgeR calls, the cutoffs were a false discovery rate-adjusted p below 0.01 and a log2 fold-change threshold of 1. As an exploratory analysis of dynamics, max-normalized trajectories of the 1000 most abundant clonotypes were examined with PCA combined with hierarchical clustering. Separately sequenced CD4+ and CD8+ repertoires were used to assign a CD4 or CD8 phenotype to each responding clone. Clones were called with MiXCR by TCRdb after fastp trimmed the public reads at Q25, and only in-frame beta chains were retained. Duplicate CDR3 protein sequences are folded into a single record with the most common DNA and genes. In this record, the V and J calls reflect TCRdb's handling and not the investigators' own analysis. This sample comprises approximately 450,000 distinct CDR3 sequences, roughly 18% of them detected only once. Of the sample, about 12% falls within the top ten clones.

The CDR3 has 11 amino acids, counting the end cysteine and phenylalanine. Here the CDR3 DNA is all that survives: 33 bases in frame from base 1. V is cut by 5 bases and J by 3 bases, and the space between the germline ends is 1 base. The germline V gene specifies KGHDR as CDR1 and SFDVKD as CDR2. The sequence links TRBV24-1 to TRBJ2-1; no confident D gene assignment can be made. This TCR was sampled from an adult woman who had mild COVID-19 (a few samples of this study predate the infection). The sample titles of this study are shuffled in the database, so cell type and time point are left out; the donor was told from shared clones. The material sequenced was PBMCs or a T cell subset sorted from them (not recorded which). The nucleotide sequence reads as follows: TGTGCCACCAGTGGCTACAATGAGCAGTTCTTC. Its translation is CATSGYNEQFF.